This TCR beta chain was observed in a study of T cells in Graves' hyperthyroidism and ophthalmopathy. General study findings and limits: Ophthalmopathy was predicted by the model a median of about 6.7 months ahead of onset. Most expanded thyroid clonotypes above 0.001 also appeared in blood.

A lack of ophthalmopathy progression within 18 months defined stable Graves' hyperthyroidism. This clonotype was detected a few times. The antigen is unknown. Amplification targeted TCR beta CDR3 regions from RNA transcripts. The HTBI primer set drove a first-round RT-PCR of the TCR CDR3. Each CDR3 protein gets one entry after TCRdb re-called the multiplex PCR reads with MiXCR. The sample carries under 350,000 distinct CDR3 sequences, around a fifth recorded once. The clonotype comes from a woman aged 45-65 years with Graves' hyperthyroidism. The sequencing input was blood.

The CDR3 spells CASTGLLRNEQFF. CDR3 bases: TGTGCCAGCACGGGGCTCCTTCGCAATGAGCAGTTCTTC. The chain combines TRBV27 with TRBJ2-1; tentatively, D is TRBD1 or TRBD2 (5 bases each). V was cut by 7 bases and J by 6 bases, with 13 bases left in between. This CDR3 contains 13 residues. The germline CDR1 and CDR2 sequences are MNHEY and SMNVEV (reference sequence).